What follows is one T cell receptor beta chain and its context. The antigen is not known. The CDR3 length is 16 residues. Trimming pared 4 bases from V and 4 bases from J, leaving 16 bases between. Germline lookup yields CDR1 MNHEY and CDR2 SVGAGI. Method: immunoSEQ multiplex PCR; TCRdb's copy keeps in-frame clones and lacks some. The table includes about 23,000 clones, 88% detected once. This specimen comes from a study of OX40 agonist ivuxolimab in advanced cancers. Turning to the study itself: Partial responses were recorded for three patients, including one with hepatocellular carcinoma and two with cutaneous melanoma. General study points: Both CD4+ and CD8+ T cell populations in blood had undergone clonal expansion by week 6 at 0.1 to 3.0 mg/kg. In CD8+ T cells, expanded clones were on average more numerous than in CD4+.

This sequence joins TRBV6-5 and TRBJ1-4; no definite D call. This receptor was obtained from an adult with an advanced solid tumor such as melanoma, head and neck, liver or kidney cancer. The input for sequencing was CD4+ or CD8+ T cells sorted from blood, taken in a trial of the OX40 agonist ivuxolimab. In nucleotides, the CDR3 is TGTGCCAGCAGTTCGTTCCTAGGTACGGATAATGAAAAACTGTTTTTT. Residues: CASSSFLGTDNEKLFF.